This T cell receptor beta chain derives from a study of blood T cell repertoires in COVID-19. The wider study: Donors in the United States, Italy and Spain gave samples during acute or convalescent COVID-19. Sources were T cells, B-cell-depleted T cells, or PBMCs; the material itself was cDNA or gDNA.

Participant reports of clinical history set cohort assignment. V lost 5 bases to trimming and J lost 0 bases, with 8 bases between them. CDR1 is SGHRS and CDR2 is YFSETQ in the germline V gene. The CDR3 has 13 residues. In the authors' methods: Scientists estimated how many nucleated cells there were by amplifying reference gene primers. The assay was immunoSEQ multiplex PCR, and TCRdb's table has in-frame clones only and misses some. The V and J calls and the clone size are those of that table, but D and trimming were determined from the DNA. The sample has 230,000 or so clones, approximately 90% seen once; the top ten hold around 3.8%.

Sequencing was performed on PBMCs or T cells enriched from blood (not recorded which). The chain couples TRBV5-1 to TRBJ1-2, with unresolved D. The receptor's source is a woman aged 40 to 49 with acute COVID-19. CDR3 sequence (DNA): TGCGCCAGCAGATCGACAACTAACTATGGCTACACCTTC. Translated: CASRSTTNYGYTF.